Here is one T cell receptor beta chain with its context. The data stem from a study of blood T cell repertoires in COVID-19. Study overall: The origin of the acute and convalescent COVID-19 samples was the United States, Italy and Spain.

Trimming took 7 bases from V and 5 from J, leaving 18 bases between them. The length of the CDR3 is 14 residues. Looked up from germline, CDR1 is SNHLY and CDR2 is FYNNEI. The protocol was immunoSEQ multiplex PCR, while the TCRdb copy is restricted to in-frame clones and leaves out a portion. Of roughly 45,000 clones listed, 85% to 95% are singletons. Patients at the Seattle site were enrolled during active infection and followed longitudinally. The TCR originated in a man aged 55 to 70 with COVID-19, enrolled during active disease. Sequenced: peripheral blood. The gene calls are TRBV2 and TRBJ2-7; the D is unclear. CDR3 nucleotide sequence: TGTGCCAGCATAGAGGAAGGAATCGCCCACGAGCAGTACTTC. It yields the protein CASIEEGIAHEQYF.